This is a list of T cell receptor beta chains from one sample in a study of T cell clusters in autoimmune cytopenias. TCRdb re-analyzed the multiplex PCR reads; it lists each CDR3 protein once, without DNA. The table lists about 2,000 distinct CDR3 sequences. The sequenced sample consisted of peripheral blood. These receptors originate from a human donor with an autoimmune cytopenia or autoimmune hepatitis (not recorded which). CDR3s include the opening cysteine and the closing phenylalanine or tryptophan. The size of a clone is reported for some rows only, either as once, few or many, or as a class for expanded clones.

clone_size	v_call	j_call	cdr3_aa
medium-sized	TRBV5-6	TRBJ1-2	CASSPLAEIYGYTF
NA	TRBV4-3	TRBJ1-2	CASSQGTADNYGYTF
medium-sized	TRBV5-4	TRBJ2-3	CASSLTSGGTDTQYF
large	TRBV13	TRBJ2-1	CASSLVRGPNNEQFF
NA	TRBV28	TRBJ1-5	CASSFTDQPQHF
medium-sized	TRBV7-2	TRBJ2-3	CASSFPQGAGDTQYF
medium-sized	TRBV20-1	TRBJ2-3	CSAREGAGTDTQYF
large	TRBV27	TRBJ2-5	CASRRSGSVETQYF
large	TRBV29-1	TRBJ2-3	CSVERGDRADTQYF
large	TRBV29-1	TRBJ1-1	CSVESGTEAFF
NA	TRBV20-1	TRBJ1-5	CSASRGGRQPQHF
NA	TRBV9	TRBJ2-3	CASSVGRGGPTDTQYF
NA	TRBV4-3	TRBJ2-7	CASSQDLALISPHEQYF
medium-sized	TRBV18	TRBJ1-3	CASSPLGQGSLSSGNTIYF
NA	TRBV13	TRBJ1-1	CASSGGLNTEAFF
medium-sized	TRBV20-1	TRBJ2-7	CSANPGAAYEQYF
medium-sized	TRBV6-5	TRBJ1-1	CASSYGRTGAEAFF
large	TRBV6-5	TRBJ1-2	CASSSRTRGSSYGYTF
medium-sized	TRBV4-3	TRBJ2-7	CASSQERDRSYEQYF
large	TRBV30	TRBJ2-3	CACQGLHVQYF
medium-sized	TRBV6-5	TRBJ1-2	CASSGAGTGSARNGYTF
large	TRBV6-1	TRBJ2-5	CASKIDTLGETQYF
medium-sized	TRBV5-6	TRBJ1-3	CASASEGAYGNTIYF
medium-sized	TRBV20-1	TRBJ1-4	CSAPTGVYNEKLFF
medium-sized	TRBV19	TRBJ1-5	CASSIVGRRGDQPQHF
NA	TRBV18	TRBJ1-5	CASSPDRYSNQPQHF
medium-sized	TRBV5-4	TRBJ2-2	CASSLVRLAGGRAGELFF
NA	TRBV28	TRBJ1-2	CASSLRQGTYGYTF
large	TRBV6-6	TRBJ2-5	CASSPPGQGPYF
medium-sized	TRBV6-2/TRBV6-3	TRBJ1-1	CASKSGDVAFF
NA	TRBV21-1	TRBJ2-1	CASSKDTGRCDAEFF
large	TRBV19	TRBJ2-2	CASNRADFSTTGELFF
medium-sized	TRBV7-6	TRBJ2-1	CASSPGGRDEQFF
medium-sized	TRBV20-1	TRBJ2-3	CSAPSRRGGTDTQYF
medium-sized	TRBV19	TRBJ2-1	CASSKMGQGFYNEQFF
large	TRBV19	TRBJ2-7	CASTLGGGPTYEQYF